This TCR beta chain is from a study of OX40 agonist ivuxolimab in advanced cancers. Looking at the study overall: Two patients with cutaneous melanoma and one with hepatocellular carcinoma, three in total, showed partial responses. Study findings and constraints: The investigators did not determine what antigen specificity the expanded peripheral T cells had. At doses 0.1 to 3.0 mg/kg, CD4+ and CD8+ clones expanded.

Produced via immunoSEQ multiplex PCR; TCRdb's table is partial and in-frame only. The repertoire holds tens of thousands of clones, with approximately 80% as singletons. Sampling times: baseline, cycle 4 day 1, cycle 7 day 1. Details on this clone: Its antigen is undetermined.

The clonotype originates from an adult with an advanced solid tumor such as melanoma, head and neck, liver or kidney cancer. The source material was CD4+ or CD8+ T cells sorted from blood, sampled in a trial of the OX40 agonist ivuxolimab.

The CDR3 spells CASSLLGQLDGLFF. CDR3 sequence (DNA): TGTGCCAGCAGCCTATTGGGACAGTTGGATGGGCTGTTTTTT. The chain links TRBV7-9 to TRBJ2-2; 7 bases are a match to TRBD1. The germline CDR1 and CDR2 sequences are SEHNR and FQNEAQ (reference sequence). The J segment lost 13 bases and the V segment lost 5 bases, leaving 13 bases of the junction unmatched. The CDR3 consists of 14 residues.